Below, one TCR beta chain is given with its context. This record belongs to a study of CD8 T cells in Susac syndrome. RNA in amounts of roughly 0.5 to 1 ug was reverse transcribed with random hexamers. TCRdb called the immunoSEQ multiplex PCR reads again in MiXCR, with one record for every CDR3 protein. In the table there are 100,000 to 150,000 distinct CDR3 sequences, over 85% of which are singletons. The sequence derives from a human donor with Susac syndrome. The sample consisted of CD8+ T cells from PBMCs.

The CDR3: CASSAPGTGNTEAFF. The DNA of the CDR3 is TGTGCCAGCAGCGCCCCCGGGACAGGGAATACTGAAGCTTTCTTT. The rearrangement uses TRBV9 and TRBJ1-1; 9 nucleotides line up with TRBD1. J was trimmed by 5 bases and V by 3 bases; bases with no gene match: 8. CDR1 is SGDLS, CDR2 YYNGEE, per germline. There are 15 residues in the CDR3.